The following is a TCR beta chain sequence with its context. Antigen unknown. This record comes from a study of blood T cells in healthy people across ages. Overall study results and limits: The diversity estimates, figures obtained from one million T cells, were considered underestimates. Donor CMV infection status was unknown, possibly confounding age-related changes in expanded clonotypes. The percentage of naive T cells correlated strongly with TCR beta diversity.

Unmatched junction bases numbered 7, after V lost 2 bases and J lost 1 base. CDR3 length: 17 residues. Germline assignment: CDR1 SGDLS and CDR2 YYNGEE. Next came a second PCR, run for about 6 to 12 cycles, which used a sample-barcoded 5' primer along with a J-beta primer mix. Unique molecular identifiers of 12 random nucleotides labeled each cDNA. A single record per CDR3 protein comes from TCRdb applying MiXCR to the 5' RACE reads. Of approximately 820,000 distinct CDR3 sequences listed, more than 40% were seen once; the top ten hold around 21%. The sequence was collected from a man aged 55 to 70 in good health. This chain uses TRBV9 with TRBJ2-5, with 11 bases aligning to TRBD2. Sequenced material: blood. CDR3 residues: CASSVRPGTSGQETQYF. The CDR3 DNA reads as TGTGCCAGCAGCGTTCGTCCCGGGACTAGCGGCCAAGAGACCCAGTACTTC. The full variable domain, with the rest looked up from reference TRBV9 and TRBJ2-5, is DSGVTQTPKHLITATGQRVTLRCSPRSGDLSVYWYQQSLDQGLQFLIQYYNGEERAKGNILERFSAQQFPDLHSELNLSSLELGDSALYFCASSVRPGTSGQETQYFGPGTRLLVL.